These T cell receptor beta chains were read from a single sample in a study of shared clonotypes between healthy human individuals. Generated by immunoSEQ multiplex PCR, the TCRdb table keeps only in-frame clones and is missing some. This table holds 650,000 to 750,000 clones, more than 70% found once. Specimen: memory CD4+ T cells sorted from blood. These TCRs come from a young woman in good health. The CDR3 runs from the conserved cysteine through the conserved F or W. A D gene is named only where the DNA matches it firmly. Rows give clone size only sometimes, using once, few, many, or a class for an expanded clone.

size: -; D: -; J: TRBJ2-1; V: TRBV23-1; DNA: TGCGCCAGCCTCGACGAGCAGTTCTTC; CDR3: CASLDEQFF
size: few; D: -; J: TRBJ2-7; V: TRBV11-2; DNA: TGTGCCAGCCGTAAACCCCTCGATGGGCGTCTTCCCTACGAGCAGTACTTC; CDR3: CASRKPLDGRLPYEQYF
size: -; D: -; J: TRBJ1-4; V: TRBV30; DNA: TGTGCCTGGAGGGGATCAGGGGCAACTAATGAAAAACTGTTTTTT; CDR3: CAWRGSGATNEKLFF
size: -; D: TRBD2; J: TRBJ2-6; V: TRBV28; DNA: TGTGCCAGCACCCAAACGCCGGGGGGGTTTGGGGCCAACGTCCTGACTTTC; CDR3: CASTQTPGGFGANVLTF
size: -; D: -; J: TRBJ1-4; V: TRBV18; DNA: TGTGCCAGCTCACGAGACACAGCGGGGGAAAAACTGTTTTTT; CDR3: CASSRDTAGEKLFF
size: -; D: TRBD1; J: TRBJ1-5; V: TRBV19; DNA: TGTGCCACCAGGGGGGGGCCGAATCAGCCCCAGCATTTT; CDR3: CATRGGPNQPQHF
size: -; D: -; J: TRBJ2-7; V: TRBV10-2; DNA: TGCGCCAGCAGTGGGCAGGGCGAAGACGAGCAGTACTTC; CDR3: CASSGQGEDEQYF
size: -; D: -; J: TRBJ1-4; V: TRBV18; DNA: TGTGCCAGCTCACCGTCCGCGGGGGGTAATGAAAAACTGTTTTTT; CDR3: CASSPSAGGNEKLFF
size: few; D: -; J: TRBJ1-4; V: TRBV6-6; DNA: TGTGCCAGCAGTTACTCAGGCCCTAGGGAAAAACTGTTTTTT; CDR3: CASSYSGPREKLFF
size: once; D: TRBD1; J: TRBJ2-7; V: TRBV4-1; DNA: TGCGCCAGCAGCCGGGCGACAGGGACATTAAGGGGACAGTACTTC; CDR3: CASSRATGTLRGQYF
size: -; D: TRBD1; J: TRBJ2-4; V: TRBV28; DNA: TGTGCCAGTTCGACAGGGCAAAACATTCAGTACTTC; CDR3: CASSTGQNIQYF
size: -; D: -; J: TRBJ1-1; V: TRBV29-1; DNA: TGCAGCGTTGGTGTCAGAAATCAAGCTTTCTTT; CDR3: CSVGVRNQAFF
size: many; D: TRBD2; J: TRBJ2-1; V: TRBV7-3; DNA: TGTGCCAGCAGCTGTGCCGGGGTAGCGGGAGTATACAATGAGCAGTTCTTC; CDR3: CASSCAGVAGVYNEQFF
size: once; D: -; J: TRBJ2-7; V: TRBV6-4; DNA: TGTGCCAGCAGTGAGGGGACCTGGAAGTCCGAGCAGTACTTC; CDR3: CASSEGTWKSEQYF
size: -; D: -; J: TRBJ2-1; V: TRBV7-3; DNA: TGTGCCAGCAGCCCGCTCCCGGGCCTCGATGAGCAGTTCTTC; CDR3: CASSPLPGLDEQFF
size: -; D: TRBD1; J: TRBJ1-1; V: TRBV19; DNA: TGTGCCAGTAGTAGTGACAGGGGGAACAGTGAAGCTTTCTTT; CDR3: CASSSDRGNSEAFF
size: -; D: -; J: TRBJ2-3; V: TRBV19; DNA: TGTGCCAGTAGTCTCCAGAGCATCACAGATACGCAGTATTTT; CDR3: CASSLQSITDTQYF
size: -; D: TRBD2; J: TRBJ2-7; V: TRBV4-1; DNA: TGCGCCAGCAGCCAAGATTCGACTAGCGGGAGGCTCGAGCAGTACTTC; CDR3: CASSQDSTSGRLEQYF
size: -; D: -; J: TRBJ1-1; V: TRBV30; DNA: TGTGCCTGGAGTGTGGGACACCAGAACACTGAAGCTTTCTTT; CDR3: CAWSVGHQNTEAFF
size: -; D: TRBD2; J: TRBJ2-7; V: TRBV11-2; DNA: TGTGCCAGCAGCCCGCGACTAGCGGGAGCCTACGAGCAGTACTTC; CDR3: CASSPRLAGAYEQYF
size: few; D: TRBD1; J: TRBJ2-7; V: TRBV7-2; DNA: TGTGCCAGCAGCTACGACAGGGCGATCTACGAGCAGTACTTC; CDR3: CASSYDRAIYEQYF
size: -; D: TRBD1; J: TRBJ2-7; V: TRBV28; DNA: TGTGCCAGCAGTTTGATGACAGGGCGCTGGGAGCAGTACTTC; CDR3: CASSLMTGRWEQYF